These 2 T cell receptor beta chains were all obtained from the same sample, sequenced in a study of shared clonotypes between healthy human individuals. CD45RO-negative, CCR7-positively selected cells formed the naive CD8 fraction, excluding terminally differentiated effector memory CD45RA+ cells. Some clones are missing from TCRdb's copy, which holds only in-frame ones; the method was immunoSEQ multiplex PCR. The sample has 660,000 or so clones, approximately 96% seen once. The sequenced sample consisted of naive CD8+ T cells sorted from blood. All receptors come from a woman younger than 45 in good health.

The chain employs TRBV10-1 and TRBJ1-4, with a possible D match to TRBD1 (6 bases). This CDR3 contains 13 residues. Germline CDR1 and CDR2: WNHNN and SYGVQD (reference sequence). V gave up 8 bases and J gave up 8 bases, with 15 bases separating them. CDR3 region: CASQGGIGEKLFF. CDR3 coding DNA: TGCGCCAGCCAAGGGGGAATAGGAGAAAAACTGTTTTTT.

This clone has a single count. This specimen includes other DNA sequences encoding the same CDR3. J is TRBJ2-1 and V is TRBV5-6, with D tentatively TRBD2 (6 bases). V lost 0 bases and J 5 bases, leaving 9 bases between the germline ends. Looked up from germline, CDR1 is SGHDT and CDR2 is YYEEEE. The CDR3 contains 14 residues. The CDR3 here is CASSLGGNHNEQFF. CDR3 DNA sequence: TGTGCCAGCAGCTTGGGCGGGAACCACAATGAGCAGTTCTTC.